The T cell receptor (beta chain) described here comes from a study of blood T cell repertoires in COVID-19. On the study more broadly: Donors in the United States, Italy and Spain gave samples during acute or convalescent COVID-19. PBMCs, B-cell-depleted T cells, or T cells provided the cDNA or gDNA that made up the material.

Germline-derived CDR1 and CDR2 are MNHEY and SMNVEV (reference sequence). This CDR3 region has 16 residues. The trim removed 5 bases at V and 7 bases at J, leaving 13 bases unmatched. Per the original data handling: For nucleated cells, counts were estimated from reference gene primer amplification. The data were produced by immunoSEQ multiplex PCR, yet TCRdb's version contains in-frame clones alone and is incomplete. V, J and clone size were drawn from that table, and D and trimming were deduced from the DNA. The sample gives approximately 400,000 clones, roughly 77% of which show up once; approximately 1% is in the top ten.

Input material: peripheral blood. V gene TRBV27 combines with J gene TRBJ2-2; 7 bases match TRBD1. The TCR comes from a human donor with acute or convalescent COVID-19. The donor label of this sample is uncertain. CDR3 sequence (DNA): TGTGCCAGCAGTCCGACCGGGACAGCGGCGATCGGGGAGCTGTTTTTT. It translates to CASSPTGTAAIGELFF.